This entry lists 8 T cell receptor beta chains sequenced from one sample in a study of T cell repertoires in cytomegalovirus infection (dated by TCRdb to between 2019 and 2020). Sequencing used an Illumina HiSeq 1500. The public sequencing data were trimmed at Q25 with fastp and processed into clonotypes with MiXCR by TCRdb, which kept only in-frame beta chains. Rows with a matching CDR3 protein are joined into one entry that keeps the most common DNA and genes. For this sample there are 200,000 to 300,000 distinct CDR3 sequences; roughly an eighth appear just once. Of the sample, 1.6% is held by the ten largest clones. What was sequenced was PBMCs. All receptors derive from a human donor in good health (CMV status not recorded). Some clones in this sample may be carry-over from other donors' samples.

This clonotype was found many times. The CDR3 sequence is CASTGWGEQFF. The DNA for the CDR3 is TGTGCCAGCACAGGGTGGGGTGAGCAGTTCTTC. V gene TRBV7-2 combines with J gene TRBJ2-1, with D maybe TRBD1 (5 bases). Germline V CDR1 and CDR2: SGHTA, FQGNSA. There are 11 residues in the CDR3. V lost 7 bases and J 9 bases, leaving 10 bases between the germline ends.

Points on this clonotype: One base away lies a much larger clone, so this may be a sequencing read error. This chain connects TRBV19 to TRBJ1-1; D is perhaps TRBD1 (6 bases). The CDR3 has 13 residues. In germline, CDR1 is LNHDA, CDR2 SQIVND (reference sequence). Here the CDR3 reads CSSSSLGGLEAFF. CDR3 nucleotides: TGTTCCAGTAGCTCCCTAGGGGGACTTGAAGCTTTCTTT. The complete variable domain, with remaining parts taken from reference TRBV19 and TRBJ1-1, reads DGGITQSPKYLFRKEGQNVTLSCEQNLNHDAMYWYRQDPGQGLRLIYYSQIVNDFQKGDIAEGYSVSREKKESFPLTVTSAQKNPTAFYLCSSSSLGGLEAFFGQGTRLTVV.

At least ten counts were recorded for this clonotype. For the CDR3, the DNA is TGTGCCAGCAGCTTAGGGGCGGCCCTTTCACCCCTCCACTTT. As protein: CASSLGAALSPLHF. This chain joins TRBV7-2 and TRBJ1-6; D is unclear. The germline V and J ends were trimmed by 1 base and 9 bases, with 10 bases remaining between them. CDR3 length: 14 amino acids. The germline CDR1 and CDR2 sequences are SGHTA and FQGNSA.

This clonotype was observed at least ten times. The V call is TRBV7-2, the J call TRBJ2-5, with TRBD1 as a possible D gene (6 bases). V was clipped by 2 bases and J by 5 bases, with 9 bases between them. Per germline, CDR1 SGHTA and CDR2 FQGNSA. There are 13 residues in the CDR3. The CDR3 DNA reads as TGTGCCAGCAGCTTATTACAGGGTGAGACCCAGTACTTC. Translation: CASSLLQGETQYF.

CDR3 nucleotide sequence: TGTGCCAGCCAACTGGGCCTAGCGGCATACAATGAGCAGTTCTTC. Its protein product is CASQLGLAAYNEQFF. This chain connects TRBV9 to TRBJ2-1; 7 bases agree with TRBD2. Germline V CDR1 and CDR2: SGDLS, YYNGEE. The CDR3 has 15 residues. Trimming at V came to 7 bases and at J to 4 bases, leaving 11 bases not matched to a gene.

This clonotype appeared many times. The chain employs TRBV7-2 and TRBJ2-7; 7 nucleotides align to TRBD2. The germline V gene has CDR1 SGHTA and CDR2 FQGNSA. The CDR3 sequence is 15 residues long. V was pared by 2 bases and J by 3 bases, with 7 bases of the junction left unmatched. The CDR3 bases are TGTGCCAGCAGCTTAAGCGGGAACGATAACTACGAGCAGTACTTC. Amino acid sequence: CASSLSGNDNYEQYF. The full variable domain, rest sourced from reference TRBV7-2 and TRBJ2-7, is GAGVSQSPSNKVTEKGKDVELRCDPISGHTALYWYRQSLGQGLEFLIYFQGNSAPDKSGLPSDRFSAERTGGSVSTLTIQRTQQEDSAVYLCASSLSGNDNYEQYFGPGTRLTVT.

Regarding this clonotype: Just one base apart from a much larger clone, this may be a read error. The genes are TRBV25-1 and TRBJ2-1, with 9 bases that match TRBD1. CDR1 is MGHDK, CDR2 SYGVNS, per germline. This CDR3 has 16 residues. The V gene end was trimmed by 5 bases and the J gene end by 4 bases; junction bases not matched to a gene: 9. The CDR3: CASSTPGTGYYNEQFF. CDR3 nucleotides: TGTGCCAGCAGTACTCCCGGGACAGGGTATTACAATGAGCAGTTCTTC.

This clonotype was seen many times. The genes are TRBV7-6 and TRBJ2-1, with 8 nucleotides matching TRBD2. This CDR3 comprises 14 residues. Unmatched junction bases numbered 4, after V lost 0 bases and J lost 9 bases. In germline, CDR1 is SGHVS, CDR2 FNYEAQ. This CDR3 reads CASSLAGTRTEQFF. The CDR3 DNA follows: TGTGCCAGCAGCTTAGCCGGGACTAGAACTGAGCAGTTCTTC.